This paragraph reports one T cell receptor beta chain. Trimming removed 8 bases at V and 6 bases at J, with 11 bases between. Germline V gene sequence: CDR1 SGHTA, CDR2 FQGTGA. The CDR3 is 13 residues long. The sample belongs to a study of blood T cell repertoires in COVID-19. Turning to the study itself: PBMCs, B-cell-depleted T cells, or T cells provided the cDNA or gDNA that made up the material.

The age range of participants was about 18 to 89 years, with residence in about 25 US areas. Participant-given clinical history determined each cohort assignment. Some clones are missing from TCRdb's copy, which holds only in-frame ones; the method was immunoSEQ multiplex PCR. Altogether some 340,000 clones are present, roughly four fifths being singletons, with the ten largest covering 5% to 6%. The specimen was PBMCs or T cells enriched from blood (not recorded which). The clonotype comes from a woman in her forties or fifties who had recovered from COVID-19. V and J are TRBV7-3 and TRBJ1-6; D is unresolved. The chain's CDR3 is CASSDQANSPLHF. CDR3 nucleotide sequence: TGTGCCAGCTCTGATCAGGCTAATTCACCCCTCCACTTT.